The 8 T cell receptor beta chains reported below all come from one sample, sequenced in a study of response to subunit inactivated influenza vaccine. TCRdb used MiXCR to reprocess the RT-PCR reads, holding one entry per CDR3 protein. The sample shows over 450,000 distinct CDR3 sequences, 13% of them seen only once. Sequenced material: PBMCs from blood, taken around seven weeks after vaccination. Receptors originate from a man aged 50 or older who received an inactivated influenza vaccine.

The chain uses TRBV4-1 and TRBJ2-5; either TRBD1 or TRBD2 may fit D (5 bases each). The germline gives CDR1 MGHRA, CDR2 YSYEKL. The V and J ends lost 1 base and 4 bases respectively, with 10 bases between them. The CDR3 is made up of 14 amino acids. CDR3 protein: CASSQGSGTETQYF. The DNA for the CDR3 is TGCGCCAGCAGCCAAGGCTCGGGGACAGAGACCCAGTACTTC.

This clonotype was counted ten times or more. The rearrangement uses TRBV6-5 and TRBJ2-7; TRBD2 aligns across 8 bases. Trimming cost V 2 bases and J 0 bases; bases outside gene matches: 3. The CDR3 loop spans 15 amino acids. Germline-derived CDR1 and CDR2 are MNHEY and SVGAGI. The CDR3 region is CASSYTSGSSYEQYF. CDR3 DNA sequence: TGTGCCAGCAGTTACACGAGCGGGAGCTCCTACGAGCAGTACTTC.

This rearrangement joins TRBV7-2 to TRBJ2-7, with D uncertain. The CDR3 has 14 amino acids. V was pared by 5 bases and J by 2 bases, with 13 bases between. CDR1 SGHTA and CDR2 FQGNSA come from the germline V gene. The CDR3: CASSPFGRTYEQYF. CDR3 DNA sequence: TGTGCCAGCAGCCCATTTGGACGGACCTACGAGCAGTACTTC.

This chain links TRBV6-1 with TRBJ2-5, with no clear D. With 5 bases removed from V and 1 base from J, the gap between germline ends came to 11 bases. The CDR3 sequence is 14 residues long. Germline values: CDR1 MNHNS, CDR2 SASEGT. CDR3 amino acids: CASSRRPTQETQYF. The CDR3 bases are TGTGCCAGCAGTCGCCGACCAACCCAAGAGACCCAGTACTTC.

There are many counts of this clonotype. The V gene is TRBV29-1, the J gene TRBJ2-7; 13 bases fit TRBD2. The germline V gene has CDR1 SQVTM and CDR2 ANQGSEA. The CDR3 is 15 residues long. V was pared by 3 bases and J by 7 bases, with 9 bases of the junction left unmatched. CDR3 sequence: CSVESGLAGVLEQYF. The CDR3 bases are TGCAGCGTTGAGTCCGGACTAGCGGGAGTATTAGAGCAGTACTTC.

The chain carries TRBV20-1 and TRBJ2-7, with 11 bases identical to TRBD1. This CDR3 contains 15 residues. The germline V gene encodes CDR1 DFQATT and CDR2 SNEGSKA (reference sequence). V was pared by 4 bases and J by 2 bases, with 7 bases of the junction left unmatched. The CDR3, as DNA: TGCAGTGCTAATCCCGGGACAGGGGGGACCTACGAGCAGTACTTC. Its protein is CSANPGTGGTYEQYF.

This clonotype was detected only a few times. V is TRBV29-1 and J is TRBJ2-5; TRBD2 matches 9 bases. This CDR3 contains 16 residues. The germline V gene encodes CDR1 SQVTM and CDR2 ANQGSEA. V lost 6 bases to trimming and J lost 5 bases; unmatched junction nucleotides: 16. The CDR3 protein is CSVKPGLAVSGETQYF. The DNA of the CDR3 is TGCAGCGTAAAACCGGGACTAGCCGTGAGCGGGGAGACCCAGTACTTC.

The V gene is TRBV6-5, the J gene TRBJ1-1; D call uncertain. The CDR3 sequence is 15 residues long. Trimming cost V 0 bases and J 0 bases, with 8 bases left between them. The germline V gene has CDR1 MNHEY and CDR2 SVGAGI. The CDR3 DNA sequence: TGTGCCAGCAGTTACTCGAGCGGGCTGAACACTGAAGCTTTCTTT. Amino acids: CASSYSSGLNTEAFF.